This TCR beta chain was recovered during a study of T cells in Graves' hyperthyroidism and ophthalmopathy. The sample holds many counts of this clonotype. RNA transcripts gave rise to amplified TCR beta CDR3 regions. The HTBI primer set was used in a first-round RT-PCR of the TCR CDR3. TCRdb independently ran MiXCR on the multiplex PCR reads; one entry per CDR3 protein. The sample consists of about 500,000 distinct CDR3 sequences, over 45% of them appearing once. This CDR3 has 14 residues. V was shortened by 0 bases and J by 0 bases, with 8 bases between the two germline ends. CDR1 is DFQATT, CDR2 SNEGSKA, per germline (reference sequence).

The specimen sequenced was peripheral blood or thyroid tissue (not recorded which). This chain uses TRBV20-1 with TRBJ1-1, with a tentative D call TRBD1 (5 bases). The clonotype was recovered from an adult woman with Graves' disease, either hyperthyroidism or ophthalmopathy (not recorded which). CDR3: CSARDSGLNTEAFF. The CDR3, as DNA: TGCAGTGCTAGAGATTCAGGGTTGAACACTGAAGCTTTCTTT.